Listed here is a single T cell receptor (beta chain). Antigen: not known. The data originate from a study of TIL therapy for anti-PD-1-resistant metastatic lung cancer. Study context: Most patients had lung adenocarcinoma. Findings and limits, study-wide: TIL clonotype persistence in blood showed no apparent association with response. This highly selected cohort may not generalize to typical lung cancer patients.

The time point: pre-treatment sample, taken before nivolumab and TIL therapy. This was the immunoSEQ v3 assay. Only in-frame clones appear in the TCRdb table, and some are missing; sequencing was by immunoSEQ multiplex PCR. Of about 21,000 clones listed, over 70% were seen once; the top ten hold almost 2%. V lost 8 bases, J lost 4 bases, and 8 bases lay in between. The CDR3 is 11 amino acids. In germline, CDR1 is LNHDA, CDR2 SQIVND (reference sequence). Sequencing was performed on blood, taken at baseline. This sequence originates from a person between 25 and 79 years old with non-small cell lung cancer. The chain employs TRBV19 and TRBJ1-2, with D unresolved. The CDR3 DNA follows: TGTGCCAGTTCGAGAGCCTATGGCTACACCTTC. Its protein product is CASSRAYGYTF. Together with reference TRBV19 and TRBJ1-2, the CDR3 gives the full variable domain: DGGITQSPKYLFRKEGQNVTLSCEQNLNHDAMYWYRQDPGQGLRLIYYSQIVNDFQKGDIAEGYSVSREKKESFPLTVTSAQKNPTAFYLCASSRAYGYTFGSGTRLTVV.